A selection of T cell receptor beta chains follows, all from one sample in a study of CD8+ T cells in alopecia areata. Measured with immunoSEQ multiplex PCR; TCRdb has only the in-frame clones, and not every one. The sample gives 200,000 or so clones, roughly 64% of which show up once; about 5% is in the top ten. The sample here was CD4+ T cells sorted from blood, taken at week 24, from a patient treated with tofacitinib. Source of these receptors: a human donor with alopecia areata. CDR3s include the opening cysteine and the closing phenylalanine or tryptophan. D genes are given only for firm matches. Expanded clones are given a class, and other clones once, few, many or no size at all.

D gene: .
V gene: TRBV7-7
clone size: .
J gene: TRBJ2-1
CDR3 DNA: TGTGCCAGCAGCTTATACGGGTTCGACAATGAGCAGTTCTTC
CDR3 protein: CASSLYGFDNEQFF

D gene: .
V gene: TRBV18
clone size: .
J gene: TRBJ1-4
CDR3 DNA: TGTGCCAGCTCATTCACAGAGGAAAAACTGTTTTTT
CDR3 protein: CASSFTEEKLFF

D gene: TRBD2
V gene: TRBV6-6
clone size: few
J gene: TRBJ2-2
CDR3 DNA: TGTGCCACCAAAGACCCGGGGGGCACCGGGGAGCTGTTTTTT
CDR3 protein: CATKDPGGTGELFF

D gene: .
V gene: TRBV29-1
clone size: .
J gene: TRBJ2-3
CDR3 DNA: TGCAGCGTTGACAGTTGGGGGGATACGCAGTATTTT
CDR3 protein: CSVDSWGDTQYF

D gene: TRBD2
V gene: TRBV29-1
clone size: few
J gene: TRBJ2-3
CDR3 DNA: TGCAGCGCCCTGCGAGGGACTAGCGGAGATACGCAGTATTTT
CDR3 protein: CSALRGTSGDTQYF

D gene: TRBD2
V gene: TRBV9
clone size: .
J gene: TRBJ2-5
CDR3 DNA: TGTGCCAGCAGCGTCCAGCCAGCGGGGGGGCTTGAGACCCAGTACTTC
CDR3 protein: CASSVQPAGGLETQYF

D gene: .
V gene: TRBV7-2
clone size: .
J gene: TRBJ1-4
CDR3 DNA: TGTGCCAGCAGCTTAGCGTACGGAACTAATGAAAAACTGTTTTTT
CDR3 protein: CASSLAYGTNEKLFF

D gene: .
V gene: TRBV29-1
clone size: .
J gene: TRBJ2-7
CDR3 DNA: TGCAGCGTCAACCTGAACGGGGGCGCATCATACGAGCAGTACTTC
CDR3 protein: CSVNLNGGASYEQYF

D gene: .
V gene: TRBV5-6
clone size: .
J gene: TRBJ2-5
CDR3 DNA: TGTGCCAGCAGCTTCGCTTCTGAGGGAGAGACCCAGTACTTC
CDR3 protein: CASSFASEGETQYF

D gene: TRBD2
V gene: TRBV7-2
clone size: .
J gene: TRBJ2-5
CDR3 DNA: TGTGCCAGCAGCCGTCCACTAGCGGGGGGGCAAAAGACCCAGTACTTC
CDR3 protein: CASSRPLAGGQKTQYF

D gene: .
V gene: TRBV5-1
clone size: once
J gene: TRBJ2-2
CDR3 DNA: TGCGCCAGCAACTTGGAGGGGGTGCCGAACACCGGGGAGCTGTTTTTT
CDR3 protein: CASNLEGVPNTGELFF

D gene: .
V gene: TRBV9
clone size: .
J gene: TRBJ2-5
CDR3 DNA: TGTGCCAGCAGCTCCCGATGGTCTGAGGGGACCCAGTACTTC
CDR3 protein: CASSSRWSEGTQYF

D gene: .
V gene: TRBV10-3
clone size: many
J gene: TRBJ2-1
CDR3 DNA: TGTGCCATCAGCGGGACACCCTACAATGAGCAGTTCTTC
CDR3 protein: CAISGTPYNEQFF

D gene: TRBD1
V gene: TRBV13
clone size: .
J gene: TRBJ1-5
CDR3 DNA: TGTGCCAGCAGGAGGACAGGGTTGGATCAGCCCCAGCATTTT
CDR3 protein: CASRRTGLDQPQHF

D gene: .
V gene: TRBV5-1
clone size: .
J gene: TRBJ2-1
CDR3 DNA: TGCGCCAGCAGCAGAGAACAGGGTCCGGATGAGCAGTTCTTC
CDR3 protein: CASSREQGPDEQFF

D gene: .
V gene: TRBV5-1
clone size: once
J gene: TRBJ1-1
CDR3 DNA: TGCGCCAGCAGCTCTCAAGGAGCGTCCGGAGGCTCTGAAGCTTTCTTT
CDR3 protein: CASSSQGASGGSEAFF

D gene: TRBD2
V gene: TRBV5-1
clone size: few
J gene: TRBJ2-7
CDR3 DNA: TGCGCCAGCAGCTTGGGGCTCGGGACTAGCGGGGACGAGCAGTACTTC
CDR3 protein: CASSLGLGTSGDEQYF